Listed below are T cell receptor beta chains from one sample, sequenced in a study of T cells in Graves' hyperthyroidism and ophthalmopathy. Using its own MiXCR run on the multiplex PCR reads, TCRdb lists one record per CDR3 protein. The data show around 340,000 distinct CDR3 sequences, roughly 13% seen once. Sequenced: blood. These receptors originate from a woman aged 25 to 39 with Graves' hyperthyroidism. Both conserved end residues are part of each CDR3. Fields, in order: CDR3 protein, V gene, J gene.

CDR3aa: CASSLSWEGNYGYTF
v_gene: TRBV7-2
j_gene: TRBJ1-2

CDR3aa: CSARLVAAGELFF
v_gene: TRBV20-1
j_gene: TRBJ2-2

CDR3aa: CASSQTGSGNTIYF
v_gene: TRBV7-9
j_gene: TRBJ1-3

CDR3aa: CSAIPTTEVSGNTVYF
v_gene: TRBV20-1
j_gene: TRBJ1-3

CDR3aa: CASRTTSPNTEAFF
v_gene: TRBV6-2/TRBV6-3
j_gene: TRBJ1-1

CDR3aa: CASSSLAGVGETQYF
v_gene: TRBV5-1
j_gene: TRBJ2-5

CDR3aa: CASTRTGTDAQYF
v_gene: TRBV9
j_gene: TRBJ2-3

CDR3aa: CASSHIRGYSNQPQHF
v_gene: TRBV11-2
j_gene: TRBJ1-5

CDR3aa: CASSHPAGVITGELFF
v_gene: TRBV12-3/TRBV12-4
j_gene: TRBJ2-2

CDR3aa: CSASQRGQLNEQFF
v_gene: TRBV20-1
j_gene: TRBJ2-1

CDR3aa: CASSLVGGRSYNEQFF
v_gene: TRBV11-2
j_gene: TRBJ2-1

CDR3aa: CATSKGRTRTDTQYF
v_gene: TRBV15
j_gene: TRBJ2-3

CDR3aa: CSAQRLALSNEQFF
v_gene: TRBV20-1
j_gene: TRBJ2-1

CDR3aa: CASSLSGRAAGAQYF
v_gene: TRBV28
j_gene: TRBJ2-5

CDR3aa: CASSLLSGYNEQFF
v_gene: TRBV7-8
j_gene: TRBJ2-1

CDR3aa: CATSRVTRSDTQYF
v_gene: TRBV15
j_gene: TRBJ2-3

CDR3aa: CASKMETDTQYF
v_gene: TRBV12-3/TRBV12-4
j_gene: TRBJ2-3

CDR3aa: CASSQGPNQPQHF
v_gene: TRBV6-2/TRBV6-3
j_gene: TRBJ1-5

CDR3aa: CSATGSRGNTIYF
v_gene: TRBV20-1
j_gene: TRBJ1-3

CDR3aa: CASSPGTAEQYF
v_gene: TRBV14
j_gene: TRBJ2-7

CDR3aa: CASSLGVGRVAETQYF
v_gene: TRBV28
j_gene: TRBJ2-5

CDR3aa: CASRQLGTYNEQFF
v_gene: TRBV6-1
j_gene: TRBJ2-1

CDR3aa: CASSLYAAGGGYTF
v_gene: TRBV28
j_gene: TRBJ1-2

CDR3aa: CASTKGDGSPPYEQYF
v_gene: TRBV6-2/TRBV6-3
j_gene: TRBJ2-7

CDR3aa: CASGPGLAYNEQFF
v_gene: TRBV19
j_gene: TRBJ2-1

CDR3aa: CASSLTGNPLSSTDTQYF
v_gene: TRBV11-2
j_gene: TRBJ2-3